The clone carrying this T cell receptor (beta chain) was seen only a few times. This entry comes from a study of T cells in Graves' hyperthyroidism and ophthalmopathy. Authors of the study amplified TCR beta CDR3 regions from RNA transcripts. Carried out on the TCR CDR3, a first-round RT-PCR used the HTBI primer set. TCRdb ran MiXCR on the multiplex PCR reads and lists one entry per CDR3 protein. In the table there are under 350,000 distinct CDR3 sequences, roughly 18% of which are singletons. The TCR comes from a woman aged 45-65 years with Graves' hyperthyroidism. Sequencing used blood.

The CDR3 reads CASSLVGALNTGELFF. The CDR3 DNA sequence: TGTGCCAGCAGCTTGGTTGGGGCCTTGAACACCGGGGAGCTGTTTTTT. The J gene is TRBJ2-2, the V gene TRBV5-6; tentative D call: TRBD1 (5 bases). Trimming removed 0 bases from V and 1 base from J, with 10 bases in between. Germline assignment: CDR1 SGHDT and CDR2 YYEEEE. The CDR3 has 16 residues.